The next 25 T cell receptor beta chains were all read from a single sample in a study of CD8+ T cells in alopecia areata. Reverse transcribed after extraction, RNA yielded cDNA as the sequencing template. Data came from immunoSEQ multiplex PCR; TCRdb stores just in-frame clones and leaves some out. This table has some 210,000 clones, 50% to 60% appearing once. The specimen comprised CD4+ T cells sorted from blood, sampled at week 0. Receptors were obtained from a human donor with alopecia areata.

This clone has a single count. The chain links TRBV5-1 to TRBJ2-7; TRBD1 matches at 9 bases. V lost 5 bases to trimming and J lost 7 bases; unmatched junction nucleotides: 10. The germline CDR1 and CDR2 sequences are SGHRS and YFSETQ. This CDR3 contains 14 residues. Here the CDR3 reads CASSPAGQGLEQYF. For the CDR3, the DNA is TGCGCCAGCAGTCCAGCGGGACAGGGCCTGGAGCAGTACTTC.

The chain joins TRBV4-1 to TRBJ2-1, with 7 bases identical to TRBD2. V lost 3 bases, J lost 0 bases, and 8 bases stayed unmatched. The CDR3 is made up of 17 amino acids. Germline V gene sequence: CDR1 MGHRA, CDR2 YSYEKL. In DNA form, the CDR3 reads TGCGCCAGCAGCCAGATTCCTAGCGGCCTCTCCTACAATGAGCAGTTCTTC. Translating gives CASSQIPSGLSYNEQFF.

This chain connects TRBV4-2 to TRBJ2-3; TRBD2 agrees at 12 bases. Trimming at V came to 0 bases and at J to 7 bases, leaving 11 bases not matched to a gene. Germline V CDR1 and CDR2: LGHNA, YNFKEQ. This CDR3 is built from 18 residues. The CDR3 coding sequence is TGTGCCAGCAGCCAAGAAGTGGCGACTAGCGGGAGTCTAAATACGCAGTATTTT. Translated: CASSQEVATSGSLNTQYF.

The V call is TRBV29-1, the J call TRBJ2-1; 11 bases match TRBD2. V was pared by 6 bases and J by 3 bases, with 1 base of the junction left unmatched. Germline V gene sequence: CDR1 SQVTM, CDR2 ANQGSEA. The CDR3 runs to 13 residues. CDR3 residues: CSVLAGGYNEQFF. The CDR3 DNA follows: TGCAGCGTCCTAGCGGGGGGCTACAATGAGCAGTTCTTC.

The chain links TRBV7-2 to TRBJ1-6, with D maybe TRBD1 (5 bases). Per germline, CDR1 SGHTA and CDR2 FQGNSA. Trimming left V 0 bases short and J 10 bases short, with 10 bases between. This CDR3 has 14 residues. The DNA for the CDR3 is TGTGCCAGCAGCTTAGCTGAGGGGACCTCACCCCTCCACTTT. Protein: CASSLAEGTSPLHF.

This clone was counted only a few times. The gene calls are TRBV6-5 and TRBJ1-1, with a weak D call TRBD1 (5 bases). Germline V gene data show CDR1 as MNHEY and CDR2 as SVGAGI. CDR3 size: 14 residues. V was cut by 6 bases and J by 2 bases, with 13 bases left in between. The CDR3 DNA reads TGTGCCAGCAGAGCGGGACCGCGAAACACTGAAGCTTTCTTT. It encodes CASRAGPRNTEAFF.

This clone appeared many times. V is TRBV5-4 and J is TRBJ2-1, with a tentative D call TRBD2 (5 bases). V was pared by 4 bases and J by 0 bases, with 14 bases between. CDR3 length: 16 residues. Germline CDR1 and CDR2: SGHNT and YYREEE (reference sequence). The CDR3 region is CASSRGGESSYNEQFF. The CDR3 DNA sequence: TGTGCCAGCAGCCGGGGTGGGGAGTCCTCCTACAATGAGCAGTTCTTC.

This clone has more than one count but fewer than ten. The chain has TRBV4-1 and TRBJ1-2; 7 positions agree with TRBD1. CDR1 is MGHRA and CDR2 is YSYEKL in the germline V gene. V dropped 1 base and J dropped 2; count of bases not matched to a gene: 4. The CDR3 loop spans 15 amino acids. The CDR3 reads CASSQATGPNYGYTF. DNA for the CDR3: TGCGCCAGCAGCCAAGCGACAGGGCCCAACTATGGCTACACCTTC.

J is TRBJ2-7 and V is TRBV7-6; D remains ambiguous. Germline assignment: CDR1 SGHVS and CDR2 FNYEAQ. The CDR3 sequence is 15 residues long. Trimming shortened V by 5 bases and J by 6 bases, and 20 bases separated the two germline ends. The CDR3 region has the DNA TGTGCCAGCAGCCTCACAAGTCAGGCCCCGGGCGAGCAGTACTTC. Protein product: CASSLTSQAPGEQYF.

The chain carries TRBV6-5 and TRBJ2-7; D possibly corresponds to TRBD1 (6 bases). V gave up 9 bases and J gave up 0 bases, with 15 bases separating them. The length of the CDR3 is 14 residues. Looked up from germline, CDR1 is MNHEY and CDR2 is SVGAGI. CDR3 DNA sequence: TGTGCCAGTTTCCCCGACAGGTTCTCCTACGAGCAGTACTTC. Amino acid sequence: CASFPDRFSYEQYF.

CDR3 sequence reads: CASSVRGANYGYTF. The CDR3 nucleotides are TGTGCCAGCAGTGTAAGGGGAGCTAACTATGGCTACACCTTC. The rearrangement links TRBV25-1 to TRBJ1-2; tentatively, D is TRBD1 (5 bases). The CDR3 is 14 amino acids. CDR1 is MGHDK, CDR2 SYGVNS, per germline. V gave up 4 bases and J gave up 0 bases, with 9 bases separating them.

This clone was picked up a small number of times. The V gene is TRBV5-1, the J gene TRBJ2-2; perhaps TRBD1 as D (6 bases). The V and J ends lost 2 bases and 3 bases respectively, with 14 bases between them. Germline V gene lookup returns CDR1 SGHRS and CDR2 YFSETQ. The CDR3 totals 16 residues. CDR3 in amino acids: CASSLQGRQDTGELFF. As DNA, the CDR3 is TGCGCCAGCAGCTTACAGGGACGTCAGGACACCGGGGAGCTGTTTTTT.

This clone appeared a single time. The chain links TRBV2 to TRBJ2-3; possibly TRBD2 for D (5 bases). V lost 2 bases, J lost 1 base, and 13 bases lay in between. The CDR3 totals 16 residues. Per the germline V gene, CDR1 is SNHLY and CDR2 is FYNNEI. Written as DNA, the CDR3 is TGTGCCAGCAGTGAAACTAGTAGTTTTGGCACAGATACGCAGTATTTT. The encoded protein is CASSETSSFGTDTQYF.

The chain carries TRBV5-1 and TRBJ1-2; the D is unclear. Germline assignment: CDR1 SGHRS and CDR2 YFSETQ. V was pared by 3 bases and J by 5 bases, with 8 bases between. This CDR3 is built from 12 residues. CDR3 sequence: CASSSDTYGYTF. Written as DNA, the CDR3 is TGCGCCAGCAGCTCCGATACTTATGGCTACACCTTC.

The rearrangement joins TRBV5-1 to TRBJ2-1; 12 nucleotides agree with TRBD2. The CDR3 consists of 16 residues. Losses at the gene ends were 2 bases for V and 10 bases for J; bases not matched to a gene: 10. CDR1 is SGHRS and CDR2 is YFSETQ in the germline V gene. Here the CDR3 reads CASSLYLTSGSQEQFF. In DNA form, the CDR3 reads TGCGCCAGCAGCTTATACCTGACTAGCGGGAGCCAAGAGCAGTTCTTC.

The V call is TRBV4-1, the J call TRBJ1-1; D may be TRBD1 (5 bases). CDR1 is MGHRA, CDR2 YSYEKL, per germline. The CDR3 is 15 residues long. V was pared by 1 base and J by 9 bases, with 18 bases between. CDR3 in amino acids: CASSQVEVKGLKAFF. Written as DNA, the CDR3 is TGCGCCAGCAGCCAAGTAGAGGTAAAGGGGCTGAAAGCTTTCTTT.

V usage is TRBV2 and J usage is TRBJ2-5, with no clear D. The germline V gene has CDR1 SNHLY and CDR2 FYNNEI. The CDR3 is 13 residues long. V was cut by 7 bases and J by 1 base, with 10 bases left in between. The CDR3 here is CASTLTRQETQYF. The CDR3 DNA reads as TGTGCCAGCACCTTGACCCGCCAAGAGACCCAGTACTTC. Looking up the rest from reference TRBV2 and TRBJ2-5 gives the full variable domain: EPEVTQTPSHQVTQMGQEVILRCVPISNHLYFYWYRQILGQKVEFLVSFYNNEISEKSEIFDDQFSVERPDGSNFTLKIRSTKLEDSAMYFCASTLTRQETQYFGPGTRLLVL.

Only one count was recorded for this clone. V is TRBV29-1 and J is TRBJ1-1, with D unclear. V lost 5 bases, J lost 0 bases, and 10 bases lay in between. In germline, CDR1 is SQVTM, CDR2 ANQGSEA. This CDR3 contains 13 residues. CDR3 nucleotide sequence: TGCAGCGTTCGACGGGAGATGAACACTGAAGCTTTCTTT. Translating it yields CSVRREMNTEAFF.

The chain combines TRBV4-1 with TRBJ2-2; no clear D gene. Trimming removed 2 bases from V and 6 bases from J, with 4 bases in between. In germline, CDR1 is MGHRA, CDR2 YSYEKL. The CDR3 is 12 residues long. The CDR3 reads CASSQYSGELFF. The CDR3, as DNA: TGCGCCAGCAGCCAATATTCCGGGGAGCTGTTTTTT.

This rearrangement joins TRBV20-1 to TRBJ2-7; 7 nucleotides line up with TRBD2. V was pared by 3 bases and J by 8 bases, with 4 bases of the junction left unmatched. The V gene's germline CDR1 is DFQATT and CDR2 SNEGSKA (reference sequence). This CDR3 comprises 11 residues. The CDR3 DNA reads as TGCAGTGCTAGTATCGGGGGGAAGCAGTACTTC. This sequence encodes CSASIGGKQYF.

V gene TRBV5-6 combines with J gene TRBJ2-1, with D perhaps given as TRBD1 or TRBD2 (6 bases each). The CDR3 runs to 16 residues. V lost 6 bases and J lost 0, with 16 bases in between. In germline, CDR1 is SGHDT, CDR2 YYEEEE. The CDR3 nucleotides are TGTGCCAGCATCGAGGGGGGCGCTCGCTCCTACAATGAGCAGTTCTTC. Amino acid sequence: CASIEGGARSYNEQFF.

This chain links TRBV23-1 with TRBJ1-2; D not certain. TRBV23-1 is an open reading frame whose function is uncertain. This CDR3 region has 15 residues. V lost 1 base, J lost 5 bases, and 14 bases lay in between. CDR3: CASSQLPPRPYGYTF. DNA of the CDR3: TGCGCCAGCAGTCAATTACCCCCGAGACCGTATGGCTACACCTTC.

There are a few counts of this clone. This chain links TRBV6-5 with TRBJ1-1; 11 positions agree with TRBD1. The J segment lost 1 base and the V segment lost 7 bases, leaving 5 bases of the junction unmatched. The CDR3 is 15 residues long. From germline, CDR1 is MNHEY and CDR2 SVGAGI. DNA for the CDR3: TGTGCCAGCACCAGGACAGGGGGCGCGAACACTGAAGCTTTCTTT. This sequence encodes CASTRTGGANTEAFF.

The chain employs TRBV6-5 and TRBJ2-3; D is possibly TRBD2 (6 bases). CDR1 is MNHEY, CDR2 SVGAGI, per germline. The CDR3 sequence is 13 residues long. The V and J ends lost 4 bases and 4 bases respectively, with 9 bases between them. CDR3 sequence reads: CASSLPGADTQYF. CDR3 in DNA: TGTGCCAGCAGTTTACCGGGGGCAGATACGCAGTATTTT.

V gene TRBV7-2 combines with J gene TRBJ2-3; 7 bases fit TRBD2. From germline, CDR1 is SGHTA and CDR2 FQGNSA. Losses at the gene ends were 1 base for V and 2 bases for J; bases not matched to a gene: 6. The length of the CDR3 is 16 residues. The CDR3 bases are TGTGCCAGCAGCTTAGGGAGCGGGGCTGCCACAGATACGCAGTATTTT. Protein sequence: CASSLGSGAATDTQYF.